This T cell receptor beta chain is drawn from a study of blood T cell repertoires in COVID-19. Looked up from germline, CDR1 is PRHDT and CDR2 is FYEKMQ (reference sequence). After removal of 7 bases from V and 4 bases from J, the junction contained 9 bases not matched to a gene. The CDR3 has 17 amino acids. Measured with immunoSEQ multiplex PCR; TCRdb has only the in-frame clones, and not every one. The sample consists of nearly 60,000 clones, 70% to 90% of them appearing once. The J gene is TRBJ2-2, the V gene TRBV13; 13 nucleotides align to TRBD2. This receptor was taken from a man aged 40-49 years with active COVID-19. Sequencing was done on a sample of peripheral blood. CDR3 loop: CASTIQTSGRSTGELFF. In DNA form, the CDR3 reads TGTGCCAGCACCATCCAGACTAGCGGGAGGAGCACCGGGGAGCTGTTTTTT.